What follows is one TCR beta chain and its context. Its cognate antigen is unknown. The data derive from a study of T cell responses to AZD1222 COVID-19 vaccine. General observations from the study: At baseline, just 6 or 7 AZD1222 recipients tested seropositive. Within unmutated variant regions lay the reported targets of nearly half of spike-specific TCRs. Donors were largely white British and mainly female; clonal diversity was possibly underestimated.

Trimming took 4 bases from V and 6 from J, leaving 12 bases between them. The CDR3 contains 14 residues. The V gene's germline CDR1 is MGHRA and CDR2 YSYEKL. The method was immunoSEQ multiplex PCR; TCRdb's version includes in-frame clones alone and lacks a portion of them. The sample yields over 60,000 clones, roughly 91% seen once. The source was peripheral blood, collected on day 0 of AZD1222 vaccination. The clonotype was recovered from an adult in good health. V is TRBV4-1 and J is TRBJ2-2, with D maybe TRBD2 (5 bases). The CDR3 sequence: CASSLQLGAGELFF. The CDR3, as DNA: TGCGCCAGCAGCCTCCAACTCGGGGCCGGGGAGCTGTTTTTT.